This TCR beta chain was captured by sequencing in a study of T cells in localized non-small cell lung cancer. General observations from the study: Longer overall survival was seen with higher T cell density measured in blood.

Regarding this clone: The target antigen is unknown.

TCRdb keeps only in-frame clones here, not all; method: immunoSEQ multiplex PCR. The sample includes tens of thousands of clones, 80% to 90% of them seen just once. The ends lost 2 bases at V and 0 bases at J; junction bases unmatched: 1. The CDR3 sequence is 15 residues long. The V gene's germline CDR1 is MNHEY and CDR2 SVGAGI. The rearrangement links TRBV6-5 to TRBJ1-5; 7 bases are shared with TRBD1. The source was peripheral blood, collected before any cancer treatment. This receptor was identified in a woman aged 40 to 75 with stage I lung adenocarcinoma. In DNA form, the CDR3 reads TGTGCCAGCAGTTACGGGACAGCTAGCAATCAGCCCCAGCATTTT. Its protein product is CASSYGTASNQPQHF.